The 30 T cell receptor beta chains below were found in one sample sequenced in a study of response to subunit inactivated influenza vaccine. TCRdb ran MiXCR on the RT-PCR reads and lists one entry per CDR3 protein. The sample contains about 830,000 distinct CDR3 sequences, around 20% of which appear only once. The input for sequencing was PBMCs from blood, taken roughly 5 days after vaccination. These TCRs come from a man in his forties or fifties who received an inactivated influenza vaccine.

The rearrangement joins TRBV29-1 to TRBJ2-7, with TRBD2 matching 7 bases. V was clipped by 1 base and J by 0 bases; unmatched bases: 3. Germline loops: CDR1 SQVTM, CDR2 ANQGSEA. The CDR3 length is 14 residues. The CDR3 region is CSVEGREPSYEQYF. In DNA form, the CDR3 reads TGCAGCGTTGAAGGGCGGGAGCCCTCCTACGAGCAGTACTTC.

This clonotype was found once. This sequence joins TRBV20-1 and TRBJ1-4; no firm D call. Trimming took off 3 bases at V and 3 bases at J, with 8 bases between the two ends. Germline V lookup: CDR1 DFQATT, CDR2 SNEGSKA (reference sequence). The CDR3 totals 13 residues. CDR3 DNA: TGCAGTGCTAGCCAGGCCTCTAATGAAAAACTGTTTTTT. Translation: CSASQASNEKLFF.

This chain uses TRBV29-1 with TRBJ1-1; D is undetermined. With 3 bases removed from V and 11 bases from J, the gap between germline ends came to 10 bases. The CDR3 contains 10 residues. Germline V gene lookup returns CDR1 SQVTM and CDR2 ANQGSEA. The CDR3, as DNA: TGCAGCGTTGAGGTGGGATTGGCTTTCTTT. It is translated as CSVEVGLAFF.

Here the CDR3 reads CASSYVGGGSANYGYTF. The CDR3 region has the DNA TGTGCCAGCAGTTACGTTGGGGGGGGATCTGCTAACTATGGCTACACCTTC. The J gene is TRBJ1-2, the V gene TRBV6-5, with a weak D call TRBD1 (5 bases). V gave up 2 bases and J gave up 0 bases, with 16 bases separating them. Germline V gene sequence: CDR1 MNHEY, CDR2 SVGAGI. This CDR3 is built from 17 residues.

Ten or more counts support this clonotype. CDR3 amino acids: CASRGSPNQPQHF. The CDR3 bases are TGTGCCAGCCGGGGGAGTCCCAATCAGCCCCAGCATTTT. This chain uses TRBV6-1 with TRBJ1-5; maybe TRBD1 (5 bases). Germline CDR1 MNHNS, CDR2 SASEGT. Trimming removed 8 bases from V and 3 bases from J, with 11 bases in between. The CDR3 length is 13 residues.

This rearrangement joins TRBV27 to TRBJ1-1; D perhaps matches TRBD1 (6 bases). Germline assignment: CDR1 MNHEY and CDR2 SMNVEV (reference sequence). The CDR3 is made up of 14 amino acids. V lost 5 bases and J lost 0, with 10 bases in between. CDR3 amino acids: CASSLKGVNTEAFF. The CDR3, as DNA: TGTGCCAGCAGTCTGAAGGGGGTGAACACTGAAGCTTTCTTT.

This clonotype was found many times. The rearrangement joins TRBV29-1 to TRBJ1-1; D possibly corresponds to TRBD1 (5 bases). The ends were cut back, 6 bases at V and 4 bases at J, with 12 bases in the middle. The CDR3 runs to 12 residues. Germline loops: CDR1 SQVTM, CDR2 ANQGSEA. The chain's CDR3 is CSVIQGLTEAFF. CDR3 DNA: TGCAGCGTGATTCAGGGCCTCACTGAAGCTTTCTTT.

The chain recombines TRBV5-1 with TRBJ2-2, with a possible D match to TRBD1 (6 bases). V lost 4 bases and J 3 bases, leaving 13 bases between the germline ends. The CDR3 covers 15 residues. Germline CDR1 and CDR2: SGHRS and YFSETQ. DNA for the CDR3: TGCGCCAGCAGCACAGGGCATCGGGACACCGGGGAGCTGTTTTTT. Translation gives CASSTGHRDTGELFF.

This clonotype was found a few times. The rearrangement joins TRBV15 to TRBJ2-1, with 7 positions matching TRBD1. The V gene's germline CDR1 is LNHNV and CDR2 YYDKDF (reference sequence). V shed 5 bases and J 6 bases; nucleotides not matched to a gene: 4. CDR3 length equals 13 residues. CDR3 region: CATSARQGNEQFF. Here the CDR3 DNA reads TGTGCCACCAGCGCTCGACAGGGCAATGAGCAGTTCTTC.

The chain is built from TRBV10-3 and TRBJ2-7; TRBD2 matches at 7 bases. Germline CDR1 is ENHRY and CDR2 is SYGVKD. V gave up 7 bases and J gave up 5 bases; unmatched junction bases: 11. This CDR3 contains 14 residues. The CDR3 DNA reads as TGTGCCATCAAGCCGCTAGCGGAGGGCGACGAGCAGTACTTC. It is translated as CAIKPLAEGDEQYF.

The chain links TRBV28 to TRBJ2-3; 8 bases line up with TRBD1. The CDR3 is 15 amino acids. Germline values: CDR1 MDHEN, CDR2 SYDVKM. With V trimmed by 6 bases and J by 5 bases, 10 bases remained unmatched. CDR3 DNA: TGTGCCAGCAGACGAGGCGGGACAGGAGGAGATACGCAGTATTTT. Its protein is CASRRGGTGGDTQYF.

This sequence joins TRBV5-1 and TRBJ2-3; D may be TRBD2 (6 bases). This CDR3 comprises 17 residues. With 3 bases removed from V and 2 bases from J, the gap between germline ends came to 19 bases. CDR1 is SGHRS and CDR2 is YFSETQ in the germline V gene. Here the CDR3 reads CASSWFGTPEVTDTQYF. CDR3 bases: TGCGCCAGCAGCTGGTTTGGGACTCCCGAGGTCACAGATACGCAGTATTTT. The full variable domain, its missing parts supplied by reference TRBV5-1 and TRBJ2-3, is KAGVTQTPRYLIKTRGQQVTLSCSPISGHRSVSWYQQTPGQGLQFLFEYFSETQRNKGNFPGRFSGRQFSNSRSEMNVSTLELGDSALYLCASSWFGTPEVTDTQYFGPGTRLTVL.

This rearrangement joins TRBV20-1 to TRBJ2-2, with 11 bases that match TRBD2. V trimming: 6 bases; J trimming: 7 bases; junction bases outside the gene matches: 7. The germline CDR1 and CDR2 sequences are DFQATT and SNEGSKA (reference sequence). The CDR3 has 14 residues. The CDR3 spells CSAVTSGSIGELFF. The CDR3 DNA reads as TGCAGTGCGGTAACTAGCGGGAGTATCGGGGAGCTGTTTTTT.

This clonotype was observed a few times. This rearrangement joins TRBV29-1 to TRBJ2-7, with TRBD1 matching 7 bases. CDR1 and CDR2 (germline): SQVTM, ANQGSEA. The CDR3 has 12 amino acids. With V trimmed by 8 bases and J by 2 bases, 6 bases remained unmatched. DNA for the CDR3: TGCAGCTTCCGGGACAGTCCCTACGAGCAGTACTTC. This codes for CSFRDSPYEQYF.

This clonotype was observed a handful of times. The rearrangement joins TRBV13 to TRBJ2-7, with D perhaps matching TRBD2 (6 bases). Looked up from germline, CDR1 is PRHDT and CDR2 is FYEKMQ (reference sequence). Trimming took 6 bases from V and 2 from J, leaving 14 bases between them. The CDR3 covers 14 residues. As DNA, the CDR3 is TGTGCCAGCAGTCCTGGGACTCCTACCTACGAGCAGTACTTC. This codes for CASSPGTPTYEQYF.

The chain carries TRBV7-2 and TRBJ1-6; no clear D gene. The germline V and J ends were trimmed by 5 bases and 11 bases, with 10 bases remaining between them. The germline V gene encodes CDR1 SGHTA and CDR2 FQGNSA. The CDR3 covers 12 residues. The CDR3 bases are TGTGCCAGCAGCCCCCAAGGGCCACCCCTCCACTTT. Its translation: CASSPQGPPLHF. Looking up the rest from reference TRBV7-2 and TRBJ1-6 gives the full variable domain: GAGVSQSPSNKVTEKGKDVELRCDPISGHTALYWYRQSLGQGLEFLIYFQGNSAPDKSGLPSDRFSAERTGGSVSTLTIQRTQQEDSAVYLCASSPQGPPLHFGNGTRLTVT.

This clonotype was seen a handful of times. CDR3 residues: CSISSRTNTGELFF. CDR3 nucleotides: TGCAGCATATCCTCCCGGACGAACACCGGGGAGCTGTTTTTT. This chain links TRBV29-1 with TRBJ2-2, with D hard to call. V lost 8 bases, J lost 0 bases, and 13 bases lay in between. The CDR3 totals 14 residues. Germline lookup yields CDR1 SQVTM and CDR2 ANQGSEA.

There are a few counts of this clonotype. The chain recombines TRBV5-6 with TRBJ2-1; no clear D. This CDR3 has 14 residues. Trimming cost V 0 bases and J 3 bases, with 7 bases left between them. In germline, CDR1 is SGHDT, CDR2 YYEEEE. Written as DNA, the CDR3 is TGTGCCAGCAGCTTGGATACAGACTACAATGAGCAGTTCTTC. Translation gives CASSLDTDYNEQFF.

V usage is TRBV11-2 and J usage is TRBJ1-2; D possibly corresponds to TRBD1 (6 bases). The CDR3 totals 15 residues. Germline V gene data show CDR1 as SGHAT and CDR2 as FQNNGV. The V and J ends lost 3 bases and 2 bases respectively, with 13 bases between them. The chain's CDR3 is CASSFSGTSNYGYTF. The CDR3 bases are TGTGCCAGCAGCTTCTCCGGGACATCCAACTATGGCTACACCTTC.

This chain links TRBV30 with TRBJ1-5; D possibly corresponds to TRBD1 (5 bases). The CDR3 runs 14 residues. V lost 3 bases to trimming and J lost 3 bases, with 12 bases between them. CDR1 is GTSNPN and CDR2 is SVGIG in the germline V gene (reference sequence). CDR3 sequence (DNA): TGTGCCTGGAGCCTCACAGGATACAATCAGCCCCAGCATTTT. It specifies CAWSLTGYNQPQHF.

This clonotype was picked up many times. The genes are TRBV5-5 and TRBJ2-5, with D possibly TRBD1 on 6 matching bases. The V gene's germline CDR1 is SGHKS and CDR2 YYEKEE (reference sequence). This CDR3 is 13 amino acids long. Between the trimmed V and J ends, which lost 4 bases and 5 bases, there was a span of 12 bases. This chain's CDR3 is CASSQQGRETQYF. Written as DNA, the CDR3 is TGTGCCAGCAGCCAACAGGGCCGGGAGACCCAGTACTTC.

The V gene is TRBV7-9, the J gene TRBJ2-3; D not resolved. The CDR3 sequence is 15 residues long. Germline V gene data show CDR1 as SEHNR and CDR2 as FQNEAQ (reference sequence). Trimming shortened V by 10 bases and J by 1 base, and 18 bases separated the two germline ends. The CDR3 DNA is TGTGCCATGGGCCCCGGGCTCCTCTGCACAGATACGCAGTATTTT. Translating gives CAMGPGLLCTDTQYF.

The rearrangement links TRBV6-5 to TRBJ2-4; 8 nucleotides agree with TRBD2. V gave up 2 bases and J gave up 7 bases; unmatched junction bases: 7. Germline V gene sequence: CDR1 MNHEY, CDR2 SVGAGI. The CDR3 has 15 residues. The CDR3 is CASSYPGTSGNIQYF. Here the CDR3 DNA reads TGTGCCAGCAGTTACCCCGGGACTAGTGGGAACATTCAGTACTTC.

This clonotype came up many times. The chain uses TRBV5-1 and TRBJ2-6; D not resolved. Germline CDR1 is SGHRS and CDR2 is YFSETQ. Trimming took 0 bases from V and 3 from J, leaving 10 bases between them. The CDR3 extends over 16 amino acids. CDR3 coding DNA: TGCGCCAGCAGCTTGGAATTGGCAAGTGGGGCCAACGTCCTGACTTTC. It translates to CASSLELASGANVLTF.

This clonotype appeared a few times. V and J are TRBV29-1 and TRBJ1-2; tentatively, D is TRBD1 (5 bases). V was shortened by 1 base and J by 8 bases, with 8 bases between the two germline ends. Germline CDR1 SQVTM, CDR2 ANQGSEA. The CDR3 contains 11 residues. The DNA for the CDR3 is TGCAGCGTTGAAGTGGGGGGAGGCTACACCTTC. This encodes CSVEVGGGYTF.

This clonotype was picked up a small number of times. The V gene is TRBV20-1, the J gene TRBJ2-1; 10 bases line up with TRBD2. V lost 3 bases to trimming and J lost 8 bases; unmatched junction nucleotides: 7. The germline CDR1 and CDR2 sequences are DFQATT and SNEGSKA (reference sequence). CDR3 length equals 14 residues. The CDR3 sequence: CSARASGRLDEQFF. CDR3 nucleotides: TGCAGTGCTAGGGCTAGCGGGAGACTCGATGAGCAGTTCTTC.

The rearrangement joins TRBV20-1 to TRBJ2-1; D is ambiguous. CDR3 length: 15 amino acids. V lost 0 bases and J 0 bases, leaving 9 bases between the germline ends. Germline CDR1 and CDR2: DFQATT and SNEGSKA (reference sequence). CDR3 sequence: CSARDTTASYNEQFF. CDR3 DNA sequence: TGCAGTGCTAGAGATACAACAGCCTCCTACAATGAGCAGTTCTTC.

This clonotype turned up a few times. The V gene is TRBV9, the J gene TRBJ2-1; 7 nucleotides line up with TRBD2. V shed 4 bases and J 6 bases; nucleotides not matched to a gene: 10. Germline V gene sequence: CDR1 SGDLS, CDR2 YYNGEE. The CDR3 spans 15 residues. This CDR3 is CASSPGTTTGNEQFF. DNA of the CDR3: TGTGCCAGCAGCCCCGGGACTACGACGGGCAATGAGCAGTTCTTC.

The rearrangement joins TRBV20-1 to TRBJ2-3; 11 bases align to TRBD2. The CDR3 extends over 15 amino acids. Germline trimming cut 2 bases from V and 7 bases from J; bases unmatched to any gene: 8. Germline CDR1 is DFQATT and CDR2 is SNEGSKA (reference sequence). CDR3 nucleotide sequence: TGCAGTGCTAGACCCACTAGCGGGAGTCCTAATACGCAGTATTTT. It specifies CSARPTSGSPNTQYF.

This clonotype was seen a handful of times. The rearrangement joins TRBV29-1 to TRBJ1-1; D gene ambiguous. The germline gives CDR1 SQVTM, CDR2 ANQGSEA. The V end lost 5 bases, the J end lost 0 bases, and 10 bases lay between the germline ends. The CDR3 spans 13 residues. CDR3 coding DNA: TGCAGCGTTAAGACCGAAATGAACACTGAAGCTTTCTTT. This encodes CSVKTEMNTEAFF.